These 14 T cell receptor beta chains share one sample of origin, sequenced in a study of T cell responses to AZD1222 COVID-19 vaccine. The repertoire was sequenced with immunoSEQ multiplex PCR; TCRdb's copy has only in-frame clones and lacks some. The profile shows some 120,000 clones, almost 90% of them singletons. The sample in question was peripheral blood, obtained on day 0 of AZD1222 vaccination. Receptor source: an adult in good health.

V is TRBV3-1 (or the pseudogene TRBV3-2) and J is TRBJ2-7; TRBD2 might be the D (6 bases). The V gene lost 3 bases and the J gene lost 4 bases, with 10 bases spanning the gap. Germline V gene sequence: CDR1 LGHDT, CDR2 YNNKEL (reference sequence). The CDR3 runs to 13 residues. CDR3 bases: TGTGCCAGCAGCCAGCGGGGCGTTTACGAGCAGTACTTC. Protein sequence: CASSQRGVYEQYF.

The chain is built from TRBV6-2 or TRBV6-3 and TRBJ1-4; D possibly corresponds to TRBD1 (5 bases). The CDR3 is 13 amino acids. Trimming pared 6 bases from V and 8 bases from J, leaving 13 bases between. The germline V gene encodes CDR1 MNHEY and CDR2 SVGEGT. The CDR3 region has the DNA TGTGCCAGCAGCATAACGGGGACCGAAAAACTGTTTTTT. This codes for CASSITGTEKLFF.

The V call is TRBV7-9, the J call TRBJ1-5; D is uncertain. Germline V gene lookup returns CDR1 SEHNR and CDR2 FQNEAQ (reference sequence). The CDR3 consists of 15 residues. Trimming removed 5 bases from V and 0 bases from J, with 11 bases in between. The CDR3 loop reads CASSPLGDSNQPQHF. CDR3 nucleotide sequence: TGTGCCAGCAGCCCCCTCGGGGATAGCAATCAGCCCCAGCATTTT. The full variable domain, completed using reference TRBV7-9 and TRBJ1-5, is DTGVSQNPRHKITKRGQNVTFRCDPISEHNRLYWYRQTLGQGPEFLTYFQNEAQLEKSRLLSDRFSAERPKGSFSTLEIQRTEQGDSAMYLCASSPLGDSNQPQHFGDGTRLSIL.

The V gene is TRBV5-1, the J gene TRBJ2-7; D unresolved. The CDR3 extends over 13 amino acids. V gave up 4 bases and J gave up 5 bases, with 13 bases separating them. From germline, CDR1 is SGHRS and CDR2 YFSETQ. CDR3 in amino acids: CASSADPPDEQYF. CDR3 nucleotides: TGCGCCAGCAGCGCGGACCCGCCAGACGAGCAGTACTTC.

J is TRBJ1-1 and V is TRBV6-2 or TRBV6-3; unclear D gene. V gave up 4 bases and J gave up 6 bases, with 15 bases separating them. Germline values: CDR1 MNHEY, CDR2 SVGEGT. The CDR3 sequence is 14 residues long. The CDR3 region is CASSSPLEIPEAFF. The CDR3 DNA is TGTGCCAGCAGTTCCCCCCTCGAGATACCTGAAGCTTTCTTT.

V and J are TRBV6-6 and TRBJ2-7; TRBD1 is a possible D gene (5 bases). Germline V lookup: CDR1 MNHNY, CDR2 SVGAGI (reference sequence). The CDR3 loop spans 13 amino acids. The V end lost 2 bases, the J end lost 3 bases, and 8 bases lay between the germline ends. CDR3 sequence: CASSYDSIYEQYF. The DNA of the CDR3 is TGTGCCAGCAGTTACGACAGTATCTACGAGCAGTACTTC.

V and J are TRBV5-6 and TRBJ1-3; D perhaps matches TRBD1 (6 bases). The V gene's germline CDR1 is SGHDT and CDR2 YYEEEE. The CDR3 consists of 17 residues. Trimming removed 0 bases at V and 0 bases at J, with 13 bases between. The CDR3 DNA follows: TGTGCCAGCAGCTTGGCCGGCCACAGGGCCTCTGGAAACACCATATATTTT. Protein sequence: CASSLAGHRASGNTIYF.

The chain couples TRBV7-2 to TRBJ1-3; the D is unclear. Trimming left V 5 bases short and J 0 bases short, with 11 bases between. The V gene's germline CDR1 is SGHTA and CDR2 FQGNSA. This CDR3 has 15 amino acids. The CDR3 is CASSPGSTSGNTIYF. The CDR3 DNA follows: TGTGCCAGCAGCCCCGGGTCGACCTCTGGAAACACCATATATTTT.

CDR3 DNA: TGTGCCAGCAGTAGGCTACAGGGGGCCGGGCAGCCCCAGCATTTT. This sequence encodes CASSRLQGAGQPQHF. The chain has TRBV6-5 and TRBJ1-5; the match to TRBD1 covers 9 bases. V lost 5 bases, J lost 7 bases, and 9 bases stayed unmatched. Germline lookup yields CDR1 MNHEY and CDR2 SVGAGI. This CDR3 contains 15 residues.

This clone was recorded a few times. In the same sample, other DNA sequences code for this CDR3. This rearrangement joins TRBV4-3 to TRBJ2-1; D not resolved. CDR3 length: 13 residues. Germline loops: CDR1 LGHNA, CDR2 YSLEER. Trimming pared 1 base from V and 4 bases from J, leaving 5 bases between. CDR3 coding DNA: TGCGCCAGCAGCCAAGGTGCATACAATGAGCAGTTCTTC. Translating gives CASSQGAYNEQFF.

This chain joins TRBV20-1 and TRBJ1-1; D remains ambiguous. The CDR3 totals 14 residues. Germline-derived CDR1 and CDR2 are DFQATT and SNEGSKA (reference sequence). Trimming left V 3 bases short and J 4 bases short, with 15 bases between. The CDR3 DNA follows: TGCAGTGCTAGTAAATTAGAAGGGATCACTGAAGCTTTCTTT. Its protein product is CSASKLEGITEAFF.

The chain recombines TRBV19 with TRBJ1-1; D uncertain. Trimming cost V 7 bases and J 6 bases, with 15 bases left between them. The CDR3 is 13 residues long. Germline CDR1 is LNHDA and CDR2 is SQIVND (reference sequence). This CDR3 reads CASKGKPAAEAFF. The CDR3 DNA reads as TGTGCCAGTAAAGGGAAACCGGCCGCTGAAGCTTTCTTT.

This chain links TRBV4-1 with TRBJ2-5, with 7 nucleotides matching TRBD2. Trimming took 4 bases from V and 2 from J; bases not matched to a gene: 10. The CDR3 consists of 16 residues. Looked up from germline, CDR1 is MGHRA and CDR2 is YSYEKL. This chain's CDR3 is CASSPPPAGWQETQYF. The CDR3 nucleotides read TGCGCCAGCAGCCCCCCCCCAGCGGGGTGGCAAGAGACCCAGTACTTC.

V is TRBV3-1 (or the pseudogene TRBV3-2) and J is TRBJ2-2; TRBD2 is a possible D gene (5 bases). Trimming removed 1 base at V and 5 bases at J, with 11 bases between. CDR1 and CDR2 (germline): LGHDT, YNNKEL (reference sequence). The CDR3 length is 15 residues. The CDR3: CASSQVPGKTGELFF. CDR3 DNA: TGTGCCAGCAGCCAAGTACCGGGGAAAACCGGGGAGCTGTTTTTT.